This T cell receptor (beta chain) appears in the sequencing data of a study of spatial heterogeneity in lung cancer (dated by TCRdb to the late 2010s). About the full investigation: Beta-chain transcripts were consistently detected in greater numbers than alpha-chain transcripts, which likely reflected higher beta-chain transcript abundance. In the raw uncorrected reads, each unique combination of TCR and UMI appeared on average more than ten times. The study quantitatively compared TCR alpha and beta repertoires across multiple tumor regions, matched nontumor lung and blood in non-small cell lung cancer. Nonsynonymous mutation counts, determined by whole-exome sequencing of tumor tissue, were related to features of the TCR repertoire. Both alpha and beta chains were TCR-sequenced in samples taken at surgery, namely 220 tumor regions, around 61 matched nontumor lung samples and roughly 56 PBMC samples. Broader findings and caveats from the paper: Additional single-cell paired TCR alpha and beta sequencing was considered necessary to confirm, at a functional level, the hypothesis that regional TCRs recognize regional mutations.

This clonotype is considered medium-sized (0.01 to 0.1%). Its cognate antigen has yet to be identified. Base qualities are missing; no much larger clone stands one base away. The intended sense of this specimen's time point label: sample taken at primary tumor resection. The donors were some 70 patients from the lung TRACERx cohort who had early-stage, untreated non-small cell lung cancer. Whole RNA extracted from tumor and nontumor lung tissue, or from cryopreserved PBMC samples, was used for TCR sequencing without cell sorting. Only patients with enough RNA available from two or more tumor regions were chosen for TCR sequencing. Tumor and adjacent nontumor lung specimens were reviewed by a lung pathologist before selection. Per the germline V gene, MNHNS is the CDR1 and SASEGT is the CDR2. V is clipped by 8 bases and J by 5 bases, and the sequence between their germline boundaries is 18 bases long. Counted from cysteine to phenylalanine, this CDR3 has 15 amino acids. This entry keeps only the CDR3 DNA: 45 bases, framed from base 1.

The library was produced with 5' RACE. The listed sequencing device is NextSeq 500. The TCR library protocol attached a unique molecular identifier to each TCR cDNA molecule to allow correction of PCR and sequencing errors. In the source study's methods: Decombinator tools were used for TCR identification, UMI-based error correction and CDR3 extraction. TCRs above a frequency of 2 per 1,000, corresponding to the top 1% of the tumor frequency distribution, were defined as expanded. Rényi diversity was computed with the R vegan package after subsampling each repertoire 100 times to 5,000 TCRs. CDR3 similarity networks were built from amino acid triplet string-kernel similarity, with CDR3s being connected when pairwise similarity was above 0.82. TCRdb trimmed the raw reads at Q25, called clones with MiXCR and kept productive beta chains. Each CDR3 protein gets just one entry, which takes the most common genes and DNA from the rows behind it. The V and J calls reflect TCRdb's pipeline rather than the authors' work. The sample yields about 5,800 distinct CDR3 sequences; more than 10% were counted once. The ten largest clones capture 20% of the sample.

The TCR sequence derives from a female donor with early-stage non-small cell lung cancer. The material was normal lung tissue next to the tumor, obtained at surgery. Recombination joined TRBV6-1 with TRBJ2-2; the D gene assignment is ambiguous. This receptor has the CDR3 CASVLSRLETGELFF. The DNA is TGTGCCAGCGTTTTGAGCAGGCTAGAAACCGGGGAGCTGTTTTTT.